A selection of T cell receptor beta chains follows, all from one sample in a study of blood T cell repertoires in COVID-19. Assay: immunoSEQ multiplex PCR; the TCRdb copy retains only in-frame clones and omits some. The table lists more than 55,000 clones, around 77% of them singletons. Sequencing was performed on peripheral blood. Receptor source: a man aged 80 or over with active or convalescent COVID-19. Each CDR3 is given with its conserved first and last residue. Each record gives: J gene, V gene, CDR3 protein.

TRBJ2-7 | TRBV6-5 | CASSYFRDRGGYEQYF
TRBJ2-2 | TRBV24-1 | CATSDFTGPSGELFF
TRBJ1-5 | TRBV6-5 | CASSGIQGGNQPQHF
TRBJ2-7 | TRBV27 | CASSLKGDEQYF
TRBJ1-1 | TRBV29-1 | CSVPRDNSNEAFF
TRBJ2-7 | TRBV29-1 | CSGSSGTGEGEQYF
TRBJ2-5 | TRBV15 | CATSSYRLGTFLKETQYF
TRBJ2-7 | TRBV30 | CACKPALAGGPWYF
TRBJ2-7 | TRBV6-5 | CASGGKVSPYEQYF
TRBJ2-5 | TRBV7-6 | CASSSWGGVIETQYF
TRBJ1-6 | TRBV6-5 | CASSYRRSSYNSPLHF
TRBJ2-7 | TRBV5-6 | CASSNRDRGFNEQYF
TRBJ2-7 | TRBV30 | CAWDGGSYEQYF
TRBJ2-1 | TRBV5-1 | CASSYDRGTGDQFF
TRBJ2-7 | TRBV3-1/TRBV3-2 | CASSQAGGEEQYF
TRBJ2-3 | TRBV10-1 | CASSEGLAGGIWVTDTQYF
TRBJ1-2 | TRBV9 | CASSVPGTVKNYGYTF
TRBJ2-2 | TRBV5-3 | CARSEDTGPSDTGELFF
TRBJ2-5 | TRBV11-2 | CASSPRTVWREGGKTQYF
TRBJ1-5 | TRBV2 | CASRDTGGSYQPQHF
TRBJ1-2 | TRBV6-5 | CASSYLGGGYGYTF
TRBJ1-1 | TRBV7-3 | CASSLQGATTEAFF
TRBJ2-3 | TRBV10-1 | CASSDDSLAPQYF
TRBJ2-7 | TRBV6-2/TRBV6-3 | CASSYSQDTGVPYEQYF
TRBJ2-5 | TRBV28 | CASSAQYQETQYF
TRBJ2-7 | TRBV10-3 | CAISESTLAGGPYEQYF
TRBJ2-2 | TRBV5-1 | CASSLAGVNTGELFF
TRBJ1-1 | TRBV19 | CASRVWDRKNTEAFF
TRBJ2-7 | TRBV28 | CASPPRAGQGGYEQYF
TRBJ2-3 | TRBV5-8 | CASSYGLAGGPDTQYF
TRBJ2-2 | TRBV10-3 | CAISATGVTGELFF
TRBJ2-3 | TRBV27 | CASSPLTGDRTDTQYF
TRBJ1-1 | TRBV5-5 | CASSLNAGSNTEAFF
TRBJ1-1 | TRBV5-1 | CASSRGDTEAFF
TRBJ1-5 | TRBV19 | CASTLGLGVHQPQHF